These 29 T cell receptor beta chains were all obtained from the same sample, sequenced in a study of T cell responses to AZD1222 COVID-19 vaccine. Some clones are missing from TCRdb's copy, which holds only in-frame ones; the method was immunoSEQ multiplex PCR. The sample records about 76,000 clones, roughly 90% being singletons. Sample: peripheral blood, taken on day 0 of AZD1222 vaccination. The origin of the receptors is an adult in good health.

The chain carries TRBV10-3 and TRBJ1-1; perhaps TRBD1 as D (6 bases). There are 13 residues in the CDR3. V lost 4 bases, J lost 4 bases, and 10 bases lay in between. Germline loops: CDR1 ENHRY, CDR2 SYGVKD. CDR3 bases: TGTGCCATCAGTGTTGGGGGCCTCACTGAAGCTTTCTTT. Amino acids: CAISVGGLTEAFF.

The V and J genes are TRBV11-3 and TRBJ2-5, with TRBD1 matching 9 bases. Germline lookup yields CDR1 SGHNT and CDR2 YENEEA. Trimming cost V 5 bases and J 5 bases; bases outside gene matches: 9. This CDR3 region has 15 residues. The CDR3 DNA reads TGTGCCAGCAGCCCCCGGACAGGGGTGCGTGAGACCCAGTACTTC. It specifies CASSPRTGVRETQYF.

The sample holds a few counts of this clone. The sample has other DNA sequences that encode this CDR3 too. The chain employs TRBV30 and TRBJ1-1; no reliable D call. This CDR3 has 11 residues. V lost 0 bases and J lost 5, with 4 bases in between. Germline CDR1 GTSNPN, CDR2 SVGIG (reference sequence). The CDR3 DNA follows: TGTGCCTGGAGTGTAGAAACTGAAGCTTTCTTT. Translation gives CAWSVETEAFF. Supplemented by reference TRBV30 and TRBJ1-1, the full variable domain reads SQTIHQWPATLVQPVGSPLSLECTVEGTSNPNLYWYRQAAGRGLQLLFYSVGIGQISSEVPQNLSASRPQDRQFILSSKKLLLSDSGFYLCAWSVETEAFFGQGTRLTVV.

The chain employs TRBV6-6 and TRBJ2-7; TRBD1 might be the D (6 bases). V shed 8 bases and J shed 0 bases, with 17 bases lying between them. The germline CDR1 and CDR2 sequences are MNHNY and SVGAGI (reference sequence). The CDR3 runs 15 residues. CDR3 sequence reads: CASRTGTSGSYEQYF. CDR3 DNA sequence: TGTGCCAGCCGGACCGGGACATCCGGCTCCTACGAGCAGTACTTC.

This clone has a single count. The chain links TRBV30 to TRBJ1-6; no reliable D call. This CDR3 comprises 12 residues. The V end lost 0 bases, the J end lost 10 bases, and 7 bases lay between the germline ends. Per the germline V gene, CDR1 is GTSNPN and CDR2 is SVGIG (reference sequence). DNA of the CDR3: TGTGCCTGGAGTGTACTGGGGTCACCCCTCCACTTT. This codes for CAWSVLGSPLHF.

V and J are TRBV24-1 and TRBJ1-4; D is perhaps TRBD1 (6 bases). The V and J ends lost 4 bases and 4 bases respectively, with 12 bases between them. The CDR3 runs 15 residues. Germline CDR1 is KGHDR and CDR2 is SFDVKD. CDR3 DNA sequence: TGTGCCACCAGTGAATCTGGACAGATTAATGAAAAACTGTTTTTT. Translated: CATSESGQINEKLFF.

The rearrangement joins TRBV12-3 or TRBV12-4 to TRBJ1-1; D is unclear. V lost 6 bases and J lost 8, with 13 bases in between. The length of the CDR3 is 12 residues. The chain's CDR3 is CASSPGVREAFF. As DNA, the CDR3 is TGTGCCAGCAGCCCCGGTGTGAGAGAAGCTTTCTTT.

The chain combines TRBV3-1 (or the pseudogene TRBV3-2) with TRBJ1-1; no clear D gene. Trimming stripped 1 base from V and 0 bases from J, with 9 bases between. CDR3 length: 15 residues. The germline V gene encodes CDR1 LGHDT and CDR2 YNNKEL (reference sequence). In DNA form, the CDR3 reads TGTGCCAGCAGCCAAGCGGCAGGAATGAACACTGAAGCTTTCTTT. Its protein product is CASSQAAGMNTEAFF.

This clone was seen once. The chain combines TRBV19 with TRBJ2-7, with D perhaps TRBD2 (5 bases). The CDR3 spans 14 residues. V dropped 5 bases and J dropped 2 bases, with 13 bases sitting between them. CDR1 and CDR2 from the germline V gene are LNHDA and SQIVND (reference sequence). The CDR3 reads CASSAGGPAYEQYF. The CDR3 DNA reads as TGTGCCAGTAGTGCAGGAGGACCCGCCTACGAGCAGTACTTC.

V is TRBV18 and J is TRBJ2-7, with D tentatively TRBD1 (5 bases). Between the trimmed V and J ends, which lost 0 bases and 2 bases, there was a span of 8 bases. CDR3 length equals 14 residues. CDR1 and CDR2 (germline): KGHSH, LQKENI. The CDR3 protein is CASSPPQGPYEQYF. The CDR3 DNA reads TGTGCCAGCTCACCACCTCAGGGCCCCTACGAGCAGTACTTC.

The V gene is TRBV7-6, the J gene TRBJ2-3; the D gene is possibly TRBD1 (5 bases). Germline-derived CDR1 and CDR2 are SGHVS and FNYEAQ. This CDR3 is 14 amino acids long. V was shortened by 5 bases and J by 4 bases, with 13 bases between the two germline ends. CDR3 residues: CASSPLQVADTQYF. CDR3 sequence (DNA): TGTGCCAGCAGCCCTCTACAGGTGGCAGATACGCAGTATTTT.

This clone was seen only a few times. This chain joins TRBV23-1 and TRBJ1-6; weak D call: TRBD1 (6 bases). TRBV23-1 qualifies as an ORF whose function is uncertain. The length of the CDR3 is 14 residues. With 5 bases removed from V and 5 bases from J, the gap between germline ends came to 10 bases. Here the CDR3 reads CASSDRQDNSPLHF. The CDR3 nucleotides are TGCGCCAGCAGTGACCGACAGGATAATTCACCCCTCCACTTT.

This chain links TRBV5-1 with TRBJ2-5, with D perhaps matching TRBD1 (5 bases). The V end lost 3 bases, the J end lost 1 base, and 10 bases lay between the germline ends. Looked up from germline, CDR1 is SGHRS and CDR2 is YFSETQ. CDR3 length: 14 amino acids. CDR3 region: CASSYQGFQETQYF. CDR3 DNA sequence: TGCGCCAGCAGCTATCAGGGATTCCAAGAGACCCAGTACTTC.

The chain carries TRBV7-9 and TRBJ2-7; 7 positions match TRBD1. From germline, CDR1 is SEHNR and CDR2 FQNEAQ (reference sequence). This CDR3 has 15 residues. Germline trimming cut 4 bases from V and 0 bases from J; bases unmatched to any gene: 6. CDR3 protein: CASSSFDRVSYEQYF. Here the CDR3 DNA reads TGTGCCAGCAGCTCATTCGACAGGGTCTCCTACGAGCAGTACTTC. Full variable domain (missing parts from reference TRBV7-9 and TRBJ2-7): DTGVSQNPRHKITKRGQNVTFRCDPISEHNRLYWYRQTLGQGPEFLTYFQNEAQLEKSRLLSDRFSAERPKGSFSTLEIQRTEQGDSAMYLCASSSFDRVSYEQYFGPGTRLTVT.

The rearrangement links TRBV7-3 to TRBJ1-1; 7 nucleotides align to TRBD1. Germline values: CDR1 SGHTA, CDR2 FQGTGA. The CDR3 sequence is 13 residues long. J lost 4 bases, V lost 5 bases, and 4 bases had no gene match. The CDR3 spells CASSRGPSTEAFF. As DNA, the CDR3 is TGTGCCAGCAGCAGGGGGCCGAGCACTGAAGCTTTCTTT.

The table lists this clone with a count of one. The J gene is TRBJ2-3, the V gene TRBV5-1; no firm D call. Per the germline V gene, CDR1 is SGHRS and CDR2 is YFSETQ. The length of the CDR3 is 14 residues. V lost 7 bases and J 0 bases, leaving 12 bases between the germline ends. The CDR3 loop reads CASQIQTSTDTQYF. The CDR3 DNA is TGCGCCAGCCAGATCCAGACTAGCACAGATACGCAGTATTTT.

The CDR3 DNA is TGTGCCAGCAGTTCGGACGGTCATGGAGACACTGAAGCTTTCTTT. Protein sequence: CASSSDGHGDTEAFF. The chain uses TRBV27 and TRBJ1-1; D uncertain. Trimming cost V 4 bases and J 3 bases, with 15 bases left between them. The germline gives CDR1 MNHEY, CDR2 SMNVEV (reference sequence). This CDR3 comprises 15 residues.

The chain joins TRBV4-2 to TRBJ2-1; perhaps TRBD1 as D (5 bases). The germline V and J ends were trimmed by 0 bases and 6 bases, with 9 bases remaining between them. CDR1 LGHNA and CDR2 YNFKEQ come from the germline V gene. CDR3 length equals 14 residues. The DNA for the CDR3 is TGTGCCAGCAGCCAAGATCCCACAGGCAATGAGCAGTTCTTC. This translates into CASSQDPTGNEQFF.

The chain joins TRBV21-1 to TRBJ2-5; the table's D call, TRBD1, was not checked against the DNA. TRBV21-1 is recorded as a pseudogene. The CDR3 loop spans 15 amino acids. CDR3 bases: TGTGCCAGCAGCGCCGACCCGACAGGCGGAGAGACCCAGTACTTC. It encodes CASSADPTGGETQYF.

DNA of the CDR3: TGTGCCAGCAGCTTAGCGTACGGACAAAGGGTTAACTATGGCTACACCTTC. Protein sequence: CASSLAYGQRVNYGYTF. The chain combines TRBV7-2 with TRBJ1-2; possible D gene TRBD1, 5 bases. The CDR3 loop spans 17 amino acids. Trimming left V 0 bases short and J 1 base short, with 15 bases between. Germline values: CDR1 SGHTA, CDR2 FQGNSA.

This chain links TRBV19 with TRBJ1-2, with TRBD1 matching over 7 bases. Germline loops: CDR1 LNHDA, CDR2 SQIVND (reference sequence). V lost 4 bases and J lost 8; bases outside the gene matches: 10. CDR3 length equals 14 residues. The CDR3 is CASSTMDRMRGYTF. The CDR3 region has the DNA TGTGCCAGTAGTACCATGGACAGGATGCGCGGCTACACCTTC.

The rearrangement uses TRBV9 and TRBJ2-1; TRBD1 aligns across 7 bases. V shed 3 bases, J shed 6 bases, and the junction held 12 bases outside the gene matches. The CDR3 is 16 residues long. CDR1 and CDR2 (germline): SGDLS, YYNGEE. CDR3 residues: CASSALWGQQFNEQFF. As DNA, the CDR3 is TGTGCCAGCAGCGCATTGTGGGGACAGCAATTCAATGAGCAGTTCTTC.

This CDR3 is CASSLRREQGARSSYEQYF. CDR3 DNA: TGTGCCAGCAGCTTGCGGAGGGAACAGGGGGCGAGGTCTTCCTACGAGCAGTACTTC. The chain combines TRBV5-4 with TRBJ2-7; TRBD1 matches at 9 bases. The trim removed 1 base at V and 1 base at J, leaving 15 bases unmatched. The CDR3 extends over 19 amino acids. CDR1 SGHNT and CDR2 YYREEE come from the germline V gene (reference sequence).

V usage is TRBV11-2 and J usage is TRBJ2-1, with 13 bases matching TRBD2. The V gene end was trimmed by 6 bases and the J gene end by 0 bases; junction bases not matched to a gene: 11. This CDR3 region has 19 residues. Germline V gene data show CDR1 as SGHAT and CDR2 as FQNNGV. The CDR3 here is CASRTGTSGILGSYNEQFF. In DNA form, the CDR3 reads TGTGCCAGCAGAACCGGGACTAGCGGGATCCTTGGCTCCTACAATGAGCAGTTCTTC. Complete variable domain (other parts from reference TRBV11-2 and TRBJ2-1): EAGVAQSPRYKIIEKRQSVAFWCNPISGHATLYWYQQILGQGPKLLIQFQNNGVVDDSQLPKDRFSAERLKGVDSTLKIQPAKLEDSAVYLCASRTGTSGILGSYNEQFFGPGTRLTVL.

The chain joins TRBV7-2 to TRBJ2-1, with D possibly matching TRBD2 (6 bases). Trimming stripped 4 bases from V and 7 bases from J, with 14 bases between. The CDR3 extends over 14 amino acids. Germline V gene lookup returns CDR1 SGHTA and CDR2 FQGNSA. The CDR3 DNA reads TGTGCCAGCAGCTACGGGCGGGAAAGAAATGAGCAGTTCTTC. It encodes CASSYGRERNEQFF.

The chain joins TRBV30 to TRBJ2-3, with 7 bases identical to TRBD2. There are 15 residues in the CDR3. V gave up 3 bases and J gave up 2 bases; unmatched junction bases: 8. Germline loops: CDR1 GTSNPN, CDR2 SVGIG (reference sequence). The CDR3 DNA follows: TGTGCCTGGAGCCGGGGGGTTTCTGACACAGATACGCAGTATTTT. Residues: CAWSRGVSDTDTQYF.

The genes are TRBV11-2 and TRBJ1-2; no clear D gene. Trimming cost V 0 bases and J 5 bases, with 10 bases left between them. CDR3 length: 14 amino acids. Germline CDR1 reads SGHAT; CDR2 reads FQNNGV. CDR3 DNA: TGTGCCAGCAGCTTAGACCTGCGGGAGTATGGCTACACCTTC. It yields the protein CASSLDLREYGYTF.

This clone was counted between two and nine times. The CDR3 bases are TGCGCCAGCAGCAGGACAGATGGAAACTATGGCTACACCTTC. Translation: CASSRTDGNYGYTF. The V and J genes are TRBV5-1 and TRBJ1-2, with TRBD1 as a possible D gene (6 bases). V gave up 4 bases and J gave up 2 bases, with 12 bases separating them. Germline values: CDR1 SGHRS, CDR2 YFSETQ. The CDR3 sequence is 14 residues long.

The count of this clone is one. The chain combines TRBV11-3 with TRBJ2-5; TRBD1 is a possible D gene (7 bases). From germline, CDR1 is SGHNT and CDR2 YENEEA. This CDR3 comprises 15 residues. The germline V and J ends were trimmed by 4 bases and 4 bases, with 16 bases remaining between them. CDR3 protein: CASSSSRGTAETQYF. CDR3 coding DNA: TGTGCCAGCAGCTCGAGTCGCGGGACAGCAGAGACCCAGTACTTC.